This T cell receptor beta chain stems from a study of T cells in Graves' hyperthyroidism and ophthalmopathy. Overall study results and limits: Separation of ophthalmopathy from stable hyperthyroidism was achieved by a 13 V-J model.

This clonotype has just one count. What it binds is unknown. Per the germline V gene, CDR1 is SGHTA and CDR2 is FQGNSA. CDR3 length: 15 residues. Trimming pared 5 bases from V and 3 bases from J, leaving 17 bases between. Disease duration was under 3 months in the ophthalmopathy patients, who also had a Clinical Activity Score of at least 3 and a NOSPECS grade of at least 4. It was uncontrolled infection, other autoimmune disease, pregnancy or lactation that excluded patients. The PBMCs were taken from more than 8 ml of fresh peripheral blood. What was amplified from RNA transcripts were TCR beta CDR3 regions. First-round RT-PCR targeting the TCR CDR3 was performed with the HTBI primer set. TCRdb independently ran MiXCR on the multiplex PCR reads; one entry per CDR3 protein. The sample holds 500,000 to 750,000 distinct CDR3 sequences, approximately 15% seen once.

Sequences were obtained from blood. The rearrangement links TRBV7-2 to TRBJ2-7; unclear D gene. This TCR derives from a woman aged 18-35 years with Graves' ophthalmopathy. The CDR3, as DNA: TGTGCCAGCAGCATCCATCACCAGGCCAGCTACGAGCAGTACTTC. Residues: CASSIHHQASYEQYF.